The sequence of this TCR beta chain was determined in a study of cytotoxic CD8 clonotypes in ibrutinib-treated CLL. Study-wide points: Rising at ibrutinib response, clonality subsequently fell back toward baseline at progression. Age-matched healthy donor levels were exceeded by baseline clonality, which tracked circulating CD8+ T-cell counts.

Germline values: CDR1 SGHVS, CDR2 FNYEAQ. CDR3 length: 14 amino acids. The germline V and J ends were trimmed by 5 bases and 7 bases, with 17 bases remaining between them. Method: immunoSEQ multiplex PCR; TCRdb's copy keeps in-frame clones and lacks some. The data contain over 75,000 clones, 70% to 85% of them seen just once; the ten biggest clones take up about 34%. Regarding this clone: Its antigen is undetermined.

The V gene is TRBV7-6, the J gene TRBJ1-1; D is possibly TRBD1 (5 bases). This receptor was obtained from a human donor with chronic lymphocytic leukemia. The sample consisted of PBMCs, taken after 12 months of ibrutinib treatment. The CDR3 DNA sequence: TGTGCCAGCAGCCCCGGGGCCCGGACGGGTGAAGCTTTCTTT. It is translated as CASSPGARTGEAFF. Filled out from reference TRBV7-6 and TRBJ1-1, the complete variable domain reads GAGVSQSPRYKVTKRGQDVALRCDPISGHVSLYWYRQALGQGPEFLTYFNYEAQQDKSGLPNDRFSAERPEGSISTLTIQRTEQRDSAMYRCASSPGARTGEAFFGQGTRLTVV.